This T cell receptor (beta chain) is drawn from a study of T cells in Graves' hyperthyroidism and ophthalmopathy. Amplification of TCR beta CDR3 regions was performed using RNA transcripts as template. HTBI primers were used for first-round RT-PCR of the TCR CDR3. TCRdb redid the calling of the multiplex PCR reads with MiXCR, one entry per CDR3 protein. The sample contains tens of thousands of distinct CDR3 sequences, about 54% of which appear only once. Looked up from germline, CDR1 is SGHVS and CDR2 is FQNEAQ. V shed 5 bases, J shed 1 base, and the junction held 7 bases outside the gene matches. The CDR3 extends over 16 amino acids.

The sample was peripheral blood or thyroid tissue (not recorded which). This receptor was taken from a man younger than 30 with Graves' hyperthyroidism. The rearrangement links TRBV7-8 to TRBJ2-7; 11 bases line up with TRBD2. The CDR3 bases are TGTGCCAGCAGCAGAACCGGGACTAGCGGATCCTACGAGCAGTACTTC. Translating it yields CASSRTGTSGSYEQYF.